The T cell receptor (beta chain) described here comes from a study of blood T cells in healthy people across ages. A single count supports this clonotype. The antigen remains unidentified. A J-beta primer mix and a sample-barcoded 5' primer were used in a second PCR of about 6 to 12 cycles. A single record per CDR3 protein comes from TCRdb applying MiXCR to the 5' RACE reads. The repertoire holds roughly 790,000 distinct CDR3 sequences, roughly 43% seen once, with less than 25% in the top ten. Broader study findings: Because sorting was not performed, PBMCs prevented conclusive naive versus antigen-experienced comparison.

Extracted total RNA amounted to at least 5.5 micrograms for each sample. Trimming shortened V by 3 bases and J by 1 base, and 13 bases separated the two germline ends. The CDR3 has 15 residues. The chain recombines TRBV12-3 or TRBV12-4 with TRBJ2-7, with a possible D match to TRBD1 (6 bases). This receptor was obtained from a woman in her fifties or sixties in good health. Sequencing used blood. The CDR3 DNA reads as TGTGCCAGCAGTTTGTCCCGGACAGTTTCCTACGAGCAGTACTTC. Protein sequence: CASSLSRTVSYEQYF.